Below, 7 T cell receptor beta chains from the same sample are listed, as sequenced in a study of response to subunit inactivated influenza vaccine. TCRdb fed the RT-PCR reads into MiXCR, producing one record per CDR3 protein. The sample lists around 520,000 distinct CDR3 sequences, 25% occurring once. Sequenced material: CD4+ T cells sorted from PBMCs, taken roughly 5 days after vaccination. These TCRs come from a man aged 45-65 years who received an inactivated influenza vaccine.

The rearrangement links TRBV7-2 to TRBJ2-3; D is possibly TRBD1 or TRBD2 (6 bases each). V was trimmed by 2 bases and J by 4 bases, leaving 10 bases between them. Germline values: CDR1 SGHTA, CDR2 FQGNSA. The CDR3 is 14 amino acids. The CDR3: CASSLSGAPDTQYF. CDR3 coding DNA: TGTGCCAGCAGCTTATCGGGGGCTCCAGATACGCAGTATTTT.

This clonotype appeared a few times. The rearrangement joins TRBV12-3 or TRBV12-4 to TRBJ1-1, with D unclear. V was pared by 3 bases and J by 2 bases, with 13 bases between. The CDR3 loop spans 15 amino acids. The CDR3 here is CASSFSISGNTEAFF. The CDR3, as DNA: TGTGCCAGCAGTTTTTCTATCTCAGGTAACACTGAAGCTTTCTTT.

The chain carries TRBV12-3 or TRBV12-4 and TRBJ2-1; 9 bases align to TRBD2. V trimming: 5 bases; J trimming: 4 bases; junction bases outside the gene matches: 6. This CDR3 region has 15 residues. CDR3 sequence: CASSASGGLYNEQFF. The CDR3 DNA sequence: TGTGCCAGCAGTGCGAGCGGGGGGCTTTACAATGAGCAGTTCTTC.

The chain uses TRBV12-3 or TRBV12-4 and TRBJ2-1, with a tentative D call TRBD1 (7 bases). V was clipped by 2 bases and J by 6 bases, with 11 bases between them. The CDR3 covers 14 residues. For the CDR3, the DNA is TGTGCCAGCAGTTTAAACAGGGGAGGCAATGAGCAGTTCTTC. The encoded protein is CASSLNRGGNEQFF.

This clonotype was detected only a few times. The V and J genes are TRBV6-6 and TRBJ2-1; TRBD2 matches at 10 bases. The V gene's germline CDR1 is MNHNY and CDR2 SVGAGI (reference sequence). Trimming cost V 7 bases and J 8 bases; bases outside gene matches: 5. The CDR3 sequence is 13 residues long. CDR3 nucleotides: TGTGCCAGCATCCTAGCGGGAGTCGATGAGCAGTTCTTC. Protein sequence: CASILAGVDEQFF.

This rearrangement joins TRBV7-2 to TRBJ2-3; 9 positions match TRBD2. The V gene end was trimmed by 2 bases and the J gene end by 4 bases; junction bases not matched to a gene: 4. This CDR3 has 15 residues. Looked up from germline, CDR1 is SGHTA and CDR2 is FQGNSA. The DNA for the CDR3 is TGTGCCAGCAGCTTAAGGCGGGGGGGCGCAGATACGCAGTATTTT. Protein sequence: CASSLRRGGADTQYF.

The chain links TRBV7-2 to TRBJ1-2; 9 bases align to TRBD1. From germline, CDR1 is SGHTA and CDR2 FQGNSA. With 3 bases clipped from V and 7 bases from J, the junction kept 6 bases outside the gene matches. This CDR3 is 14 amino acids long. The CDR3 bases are TGTGCCAGCAGCTTTGGACAGGGGCCGGGTGGCTACACCTTC. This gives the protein CASSFGQGPGGYTF. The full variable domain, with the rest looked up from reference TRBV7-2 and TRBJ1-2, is GAGVSQSPSNKVTEKGKDVELRCDPISGHTALYWYRQSLGQGLEFLIYFQGNSAPDKSGLPSDRFSAERTGGSVSTLTIQRTQQEDSAVYLCASSFGQGPGGYTFGSGTRLTVV.